A single sample is the source of the 10 T cell receptor beta chains below, sequenced in a study of glioma-infiltrating T cells after dendritic cell vaccination. The time point: after dendritic cell vaccination, including at tumor progression/relapse. TCRdb's copy holds only in-frame clones and misses some; the assay was immunoSEQ multiplex PCR. The table has about 87,000 clones, roughly four fifths seen once. Material: blood, obtained after dendritic cell vaccination. Source of these receptors: a human donor with glioblastoma.

This clone has a count of ten or more. The chain links TRBV7-3 to TRBJ2-1; TRBD2 is a possible D gene (6 bases). V was trimmed by 5 bases and J by 6 bases, leaving 23 bases between them. Germline V gene data show CDR1 as SGHTA and CDR2 as FQGTGA. The CDR3 is 17 amino acids. CDR3 bases: TGTGCCAGCAGCCCAATTCATGCGGGGTTAGTAGGCAATGAGCAGTTCTTC. Its translation: CASSPIHAGLVGNEQFF.

This chain links TRBV27 with TRBJ2-2; D is undetermined. Germline-derived CDR1 and CDR2 are MNHEY and SMNVEV (reference sequence). This CDR3 region has 13 residues. V shed 8 bases and J shed 0 bases, with 7 bases lying between them. Here the CDR3 reads CASRVSNTGELFF. The CDR3 coding sequence is TGTGCCAGCCGGGTTTCGAACACCGGGGAGCTGTTTTTT.

The chain employs TRBV5-6 and TRBJ1-1; TRBD1 matches 11 bases. J was trimmed by 3 bases and V by 2 bases; bases with no gene match: 6. This CDR3 has 16 amino acids. Germline V CDR1 and CDR2: SGHDT, YYEEEE. The CDR3 nucleotides are TGTGCCAGCAGCTTAGTTGGACAGGGGGCTGACACTGAAGCTTTCTTT. Its protein is CASSLVGQGADTEAFF.

This clone came up once. V usage is TRBV23-1 and J usage is TRBJ2-7; 10 nucleotides agree with TRBD1. TRBV23-1 is reported as an ORF; its role is uncertain. J lost 1 base, V lost 7 bases, and 10 bases had no gene match. CDR3 length equals 16 residues. Here the CDR3 DNA reads TGCGCCAGCATTACTAGAACGGGACAGGGGTCCTACGAGCAGTACTTC. Protein: CASITRTGQGSYEQYF.

This clone appeared a few times. V and J are TRBV12-5 and TRBJ1-1; D uncertain. The CDR3 is made up of 14 amino acids. V was shortened by 1 base and J by 1 base, with 7 bases between the two germline ends. CDR1 is LGHNT and CDR2 is FRNRAP in the germline V gene. CDR3 region: CASGLGQTNTEAFF. The CDR3 DNA reads as TGTGCTAGTGGTTTGGGACAAACGAACACTGAAGCTTTCTTT.

The V gene is TRBV27, the J gene TRBJ1-2, with D possibly TRBD1 on 5 matching bases. Between the trimmed V and J ends, which lost 6 bases and 0 bases, there was a span of 17 bases. Germline V gives CDR1 MNHEY, CDR2 SMNVEV (reference sequence). The CDR3 sequence is 16 residues long. The CDR3 region has the DNA TGTGCCAGCAGCACAAGGGAGGGACTCTCTAACTATGGCTACACCTTC. It translates to CASSTREGLSNYGYTF.

This chain connects TRBV7-9 to TRBJ2-7, with 7 positions matching TRBD1. Germline trimming cut 5 bases from V and 2 bases from J; bases unmatched to any gene: 9. This CDR3 region has 15 residues. CDR1 and CDR2 (germline): SEHNR, FQNEAQ (reference sequence). DNA for the CDR3: TGTGCCAGCAGCCCAACAGGGGCCTACACCTACGAGCAGTACTTC. This codes for CASSPTGAYTYEQYF.

This chain joins TRBV15 and TRBJ2-1; the D gene is possibly TRBD2 (6 bases). This CDR3 is built from 12 residues. Germline V gene sequence: CDR1 LNHNV, CDR2 YYDKDF (reference sequence). With 1 base removed from V and 10 bases from J, the gap between germline ends came to 8 bases. The CDR3 bases are TGTGCCACCAGCAGAGTGACTAGGGAGCAGTTCTTC. The encoded protein is CATSRVTREQFF. Looking up the rest from reference TRBV15 and TRBJ2-1 gives the full variable domain: DAMVIQNPRYQVTQFGKPVTLSCSQTLNHNVMYWYQQKSSQAPKLLFHYYDKDFNNEADTPDNFQSRRPNTSFCFLDIRSPGLGDTAMYLCATSRVTREQFFGPGTRLTVL.

A few counts support this clone. The junction departs from the called germline gene at one end, perhaps through a read error. This chain links TRBV5-4 with TRBJ1-4; 9 nucleotides line up with TRBD1. CDR1 and CDR2 from the germline V gene are SGHNT and YYREEE (reference sequence). The CDR3 extends over 12 amino acids. The CDR3 loop reads CASSLEDRDRVF. The DNA for the CDR3 is TGTGCCAGCAGCTTGGAAGACCGGGACAGGGTCTTT.

CDR3: CASSLGTGSPHGYTF. The DNA of the CDR3 is TGCGCCAGCAGCTTGGGAACGGGAAGTCCCCATGGCTACACCTTC. The chain employs TRBV5-1 and TRBJ1-2, with D hard to call. Germline loops: CDR1 SGHRS, CDR2 YFSETQ. The CDR3 is 15 residues long. The V end lost 0 bases, the J end lost 6 bases, and 15 bases lay between the germline ends.